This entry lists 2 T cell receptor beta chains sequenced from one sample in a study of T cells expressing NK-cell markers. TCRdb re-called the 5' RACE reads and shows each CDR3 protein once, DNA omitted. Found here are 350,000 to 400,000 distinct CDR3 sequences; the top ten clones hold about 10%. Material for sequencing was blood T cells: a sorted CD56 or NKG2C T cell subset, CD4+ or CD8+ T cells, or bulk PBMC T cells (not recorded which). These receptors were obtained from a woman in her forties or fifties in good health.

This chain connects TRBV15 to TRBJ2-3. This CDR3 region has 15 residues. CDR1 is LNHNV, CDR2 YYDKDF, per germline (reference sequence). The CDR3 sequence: CATSSGSWSTDTQYF.

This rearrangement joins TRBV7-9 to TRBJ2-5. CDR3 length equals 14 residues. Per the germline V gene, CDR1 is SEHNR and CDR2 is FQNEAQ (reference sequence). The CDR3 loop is CASSPDSNGETQYF.